Given below is one T cell receptor (beta chain) in context. Which antigen it targets is not known. Base qualities are not recorded, but no much larger clone differs from it by a single base. In total, 666 healthy bone marrow donors made up the cohort. At the time of sampling, all cohort members were nominally healthy, though unrecorded immune exposures were likely present. The donor tested CMV seronegative and was one of the 352 seronegative cohort members. Each donor provided a peripheral blood sample, and peripheral blood mononuclear cells were used for TCR beta sequencing. The Qiagen DNeasy Blood Extraction Kit was used to extract genomic DNA from the blood cell samples. The receptor library was made with the immunoSEQ multiplex PCR assay. The multiplex PCR relied on a mix of 60 forward primers for TCR Vbeta segments and 13 reverse primers for TCR Jbeta segments. Amplification of the CDR3 region of rearranged TCR beta genes was performed with a multiplex PCR assay on genomic DNA. The amplified TCR beta libraries were sequenced on the Illumina HiSeq System as 87-base-pair reads. From the authors' description of their analysis: A later analysis tallied roughly 76 million unique TCR beta chains across the approximately 670 repertoires, and around 9.9 million of those chains were shared by two or more donors. To remove PCR and sequencing errors, raw reads were error-corrected and collapsed into unique sequences using a nearest-neighbor algorithm that merged closely related sequences. Alignment of CDR3 sequences to IMGT reference sequences was used to assign V, D and J gene segments. Each retained sequence needed at least a six-nucleotide match to both a V gene segment and a J gene segment. Rearrangements were called productive when the CDR3 lacked stop codons and stayed in frame with V and J; all others were non-productive. Following IMGT convention, CDR3 was defined as the stretch from the second conserved V-encoded cysteine to the conserved J-encoded phenylalanine. The earlier analysis of 450 to 750 of the donors excluded any sequence lacking an unambiguous match to a single V gene segment. An earlier analysis of almost 600 of the donors classified V segments as functional when productive rearrangements were above 56.7% and as segregating when the standard deviation between donors was above 5%. A statistical classification framework was built to diagnose cytomegalovirus status from the catalog of TCR beta chain sequences. In a later analysis, V and J genes were assigned by comparing TCR nucleotide sequences against IMGT/GENE-DB human TR gene sequences. Using the TCRdist pipeline, a later analysis assigned CDR3 sequences along with most-parsimonious VDJ recombination scenarios. In a later analysis, every TCR beta chain was defined by the combination of its CDR3 amino acid sequence and its V-gene family, and reads without a unique V-gene family were dropped. A later analysis removed 550 to 650 highly shared, low-generation-probability nucleotide sequences to deal with suspected cross-contamination and a sequencing artifact. A later analysis calculated a clonal expansion index for each public chain from normalized within-repertoire ranks of inferred template counts. A later analysis computed generation probabilities with a VDJ recombination model fitted to out-of-frame rearrangements, and checked the results against IGoR. In a later analysis, hypergeometric tests were used to score TCR-TCR, TCR-HLA and TCR-CMV co-occurrence, with a repertoire-size bias correction applied to TCR pairs. To estimate false discovery rates, a later analysis permuted the HLA or CMV assignments 20 times. In a later analysis, co-occurring TCRs were grouped with DBSCAN, and TCRdist sequence similarity was added when clustering was performed within HLA-allele-positive subsets. Repertoires with fewer than 30,000 or more than 120,000 public chains were left out of co-occurrence clustering, as were five repertoires with anomalous nucleotide sharing. TCRdb took over this immuneACCESS table, retaining in-frame rearrangements with V and J assigned. Such tables are incomplete; in checked studies, under half of the missing clones stem from an unresolved V gene, and the remainder is unexplained. Clone size and V and J calls were adopted from that table, with D and trimming inferred from the DNA. This sample holds 150,000 to 200,000 clones; around 82% were observed only once. 0.2% to 0.3% of the sample is held by the ten biggest clonotypes.

The sample is drawn from a study of cytomegalovirus exposure and HLA in healthy donors (dated 2017 in TCRdb). For context, the study as a whole: An earlier analysis of 587 of the donors reported about 260 Gb of sequence data and around 120 million unique TCR beta sequences obtained from about 200 million T cells. Every repertoire in the discovery cohort had been generated on one and the same sequencing platform. In a later genetic analysis, genome-wide SNP genotypes for about 65% of the roughly 700 donors were used, and that subset was treated as a discovery cohort. On average, roughly 250,000 unique TCR beta nucleotide sequences were sequenced per donor among about 400 genotyped donors of the cohort, with 15% to 20% of those sequences being non-productive. The study combined high-throughput TCR immunosequencing, statistical association of individual TCRs with disease status, and machine learning to predict cytomegalovirus infection status. The number of typed donors differed by locus: about 629-640 for A, B, C, DRB1 and DQB1; 500 to 550 for DQA1; 600 to 610 for DPA1; and around 470 for DPB1. An earlier analysis of several hundred of the donors applied high-throughput TCR beta sequencing to assess whether each TCR beta V gene segment acted as functional or pseudogenic. A separate validation cohort of roughly 120 different subjects was used in addition to the 666-subject first cohort. Because of strong linkage in the cohort, a handful of DR-DQ haplotypes were treated as single units for association and clustering. Roughly 300 gigabases of sequencing data and roughly 80 million unique TCR sequences made up an early release that covered under 750 HLA-typed donors. A later analysis re-analyzed previously published TCR beta repertoires from approximately 670 donors and added high-resolution HLA genotyping to study TCR occurrence patterns. In the later analysis, no new phenotypic data were used to find candidate immune exposures; instead, reliance was placed on TCR beta sequences and their occurrence across donors. HLA typing covered class I and class II loci at four-digit resolution. Using immunosequencing, the study profiled T cell repertoires from about 610 subjects and related those repertoires to cytomegalovirus serostatus. Donor age, sex, ethnicity and CMV serostatus were compiled together with the repertoire data. The study was designed to test whether signatures of past pathogen exposure could be identified by cataloging public T cell receptors. The genetic ancestry cluster associated with self-reported Caucasian donors included about 84% of the roughly 360 genotyped donors. Overall study outcomes, separate from this receptor: Strong co-occurrence of HLA alleles, especially DR and DQ, made assigning TCR associations to individual alleles difficult. The cohort was sequenced for TCR beta chains only, and without alpha or paired-chain data the features that could be detected were limited. The classifier was reported to diagnose cytomegalovirus status with high specificity and sensitivity in both the original cohort and the validation cohort. Most TCR sequences were seen in very few donors, while some public TCRs were found in many individuals. An association between a missense DCLRE1C variant and V-gene and J-gene trimming of TCR beta chains was found in a later genetic analysis and replicated in an independent cohort. Because counts were too low, seventeen rarely observed V segments, including chromosome 9 orphons, were left out of the earlier analysis of a few hundred of the donors. Three of the identified cytomegalovirus-associated TCR beta chains were confirmed in vitro to be specific for cytomegalovirus antigens. In a later analysis, 15,000 to 20,000 TCR beta sequences were associated with specific HLA alleles at a false discovery rate of 0.05. HLA typing was unavailable for some donors at each locus, so association tests used only the typed subset. Linkage disequilibrium might explain the correlated functional status among segregating V segments, but an unknown experimental factor could not be excluded. In the study, roughly 160 TCR beta chains were listed as associated with cytomegalovirus. According to a later analysis, TCR association rates differed among HLA loci, with DRB1 alleles showing the most associated TCRs and HLA-C alleles showing the fewest. According to a later analysis, most CMV-associated TCR beta chains appeared to be HLA-restricted, and the HLA associations seemed to be driven largely by CMV exposure. Compared with the roughly 670-donor mean, donors in an Asian-associated ancestry cluster had fewer N-insertions in productive TCRs, according to a later genetic analysis. Some IMGT-functional V segments, including TRBV6-2 and TRBV6-3, could not be told apart with the 87-base-pair reads, so those segments were excluded. Compared with equally common non-associated chains, HLA-associated TCR beta chains in a later analysis were more clonally expanded and had lower generation probabilities. The authors suggested that the approach could potentially be extended to other disease states and immunological phenotypes. Roughly uniform sequencing depth across donors was assumed in presence/absence analyses, although this assumption may not hold. For the cohort, immune exposure information was limited to CMV serostatus. A further reported finding was that TCR beta sequences accurately predicted the HLA-A and HLA-B alleles for most subjects in the first cohort. A cluster of highly shared sequence variants was judged likely to be a technical artifact of the sequencing pipeline. In an earlier analysis of more than 450 of the donors, most TCR beta V segments were observed in productive rearrangements about 87% or about 30% of the time, broadly matching IMGT annotations. According to a later analysis, parvovirus B19, influenza, CMV and Epstein-Barr virus appeared linked to several top co-occurrence clusters.

From the cysteine through the phenylalanine, the CDR3 covers 14 amino acids. Only the CDR3 DNA is retained, 42 bases long and in frame from the first base. The junction shows trimming of 0 bases on V and 5 bases on J, plus 11 bases between the germline ends. Based on the germline V gene, the CDR1 and CDR2 sequences are SGDLS and YYNGEE. The sequence is built from TRBV9 and TRBJ1-1, and possibly TRBD1, on 5 matching bases. The sequenced sample consisted of PBMCs. This clonotype was sampled from a boy younger than 18 in good health and CMV-seronegative. The sequence in DNA is TGTGCCAGCAGCGTAGTCGGGGGGGAAACTGAAGCTTTCTTT. Its translation is CASSVVGGETEAFF.